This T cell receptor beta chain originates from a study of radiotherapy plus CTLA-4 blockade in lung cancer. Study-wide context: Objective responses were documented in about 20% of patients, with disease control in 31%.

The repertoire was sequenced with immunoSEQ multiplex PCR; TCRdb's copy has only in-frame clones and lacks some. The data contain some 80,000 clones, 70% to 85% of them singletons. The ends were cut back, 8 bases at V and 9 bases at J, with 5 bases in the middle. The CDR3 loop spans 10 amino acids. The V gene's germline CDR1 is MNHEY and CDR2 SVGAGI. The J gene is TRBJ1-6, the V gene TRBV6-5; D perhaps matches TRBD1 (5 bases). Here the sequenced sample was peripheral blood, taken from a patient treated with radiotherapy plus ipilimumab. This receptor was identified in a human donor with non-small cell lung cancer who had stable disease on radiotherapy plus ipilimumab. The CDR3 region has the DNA TGTGCCAGCGGGGGTTCACCCCTCCACTTT. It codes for CASGGSPLHF.